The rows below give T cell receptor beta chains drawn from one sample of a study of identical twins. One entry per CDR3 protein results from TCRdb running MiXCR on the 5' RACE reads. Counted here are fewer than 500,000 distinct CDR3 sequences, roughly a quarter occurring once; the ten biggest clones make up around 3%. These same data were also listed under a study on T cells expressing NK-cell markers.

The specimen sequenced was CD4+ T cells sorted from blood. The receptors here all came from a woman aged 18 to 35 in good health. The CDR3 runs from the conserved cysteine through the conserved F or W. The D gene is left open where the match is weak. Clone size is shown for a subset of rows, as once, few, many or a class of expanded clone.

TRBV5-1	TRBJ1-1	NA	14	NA	TGCGCCAGCAGCTTTCAACAGGGAAGCACTGAAGCTTTCTTT	CASSFQQGSTEAFF
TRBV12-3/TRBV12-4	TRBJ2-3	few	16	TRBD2	TGTGCCAGCAGTTTGTCGGCGGGGGGGGATTTAGATACGCAGTATTTT	CASSLSAGGDLDTQYF
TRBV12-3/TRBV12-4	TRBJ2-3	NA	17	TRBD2	TGTGCCAGCAGTCCCCGGGGGAGCGGGAGGGTTGGAGATACGCAGTATTTT	CASSPRGSGRVGDTQYF
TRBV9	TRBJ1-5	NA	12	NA	TGTGCCAGCAGCGTAGACGATCAGCCCCAGCATTTT	CASSVDDQPQHF
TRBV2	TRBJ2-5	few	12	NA	TGTGCCAGCAGACAGGACCAAGAGACCCAGTACTTC	CASRQDQETQYF
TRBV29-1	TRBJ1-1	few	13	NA	TGCAGCGTTGCCCGGGGGCAGTTCACTGAAGCTTTCTTT	CSVARGQFTEAFF
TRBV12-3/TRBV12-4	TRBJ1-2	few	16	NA	TGTGCCAGCAGTCCTCCCGCCGCTGTTGGCCACTATGGCTACACCTTC	CASSPPAAVGHYGYTF
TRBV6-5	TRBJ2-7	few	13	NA	TGTGCCAGCAGTTACTCGGGAAGGGCCGAGCAGTACTTC	CASSYSGRAEQYF
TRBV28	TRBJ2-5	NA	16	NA	TGTGCCAGCAGTCCTACCGGCCTGGTAAGACAAGAGACCCAGTACTTC	CASSPTGLVRQETQYF
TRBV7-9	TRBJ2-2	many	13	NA	TGTGCCAGCAGCCTACATATCACCGGGGAGCTGTTTTTT	CASSLHITGELFF
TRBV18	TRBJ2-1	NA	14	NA	TGTGCCAGCTCACCAGATCGCAGCTACAATGAGCAGTTCTTC	CASSPDRSYNEQFF
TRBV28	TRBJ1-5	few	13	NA	TGTGCCAGCAGTTTATCTAGGGACCGGGCCCAGCATTTT	CASSLSRDRAQHF
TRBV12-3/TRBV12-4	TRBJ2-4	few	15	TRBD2	TGTGCCAGCACGGCTAGCGGCCACGGGCGGAACATTCAGTACTTC	CASTASGHGRNIQYF
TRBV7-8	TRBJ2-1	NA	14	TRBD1	TGTGCCAGCGGAAGGAGCAGGGGGACCGGTGAGCAGTTCTTC	CASGRSRGTGEQFF
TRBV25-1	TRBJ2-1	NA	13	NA	TGTGCCAGCAGCCCCCGACTAGGGGAGGCGAAGTTCTTC	CASSPRLGEAKFF
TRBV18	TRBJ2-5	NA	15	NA	TGTGCCAGCTCACCGTTGTCAGGTCTCGGGGAGACCCAGTACTTC	CASSPLSGLGETQYF
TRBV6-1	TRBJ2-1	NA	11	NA	TGTGCCAGCAGTGAGCGGAATGAGCAGTTCTTC	CASSERNEQFF
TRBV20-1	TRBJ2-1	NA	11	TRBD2	TGCGGTGCTAGACTAGCGAATGAGCAGTTCTTC	CGARLANEQFF
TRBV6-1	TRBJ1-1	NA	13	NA	TGTGCCAGCAGTAGGGAAGATGGGGCTAGAGCTTTCTTT	CASSREDGARAFF
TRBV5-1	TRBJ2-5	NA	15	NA	TGCGCCAGCAGCCGACTTAGTGGGCCCCAAGAGACCCAGTACTTC	CASSRLSGPQETQYF
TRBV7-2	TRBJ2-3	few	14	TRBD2	TGTGCCAGCAGCTTGGGACGGGGGGGAGATACGCAGTATTTT	CASSLGRGGDTQYF
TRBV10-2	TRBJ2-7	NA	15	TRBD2	TGCGCCAGCAGGCTAGCGGGGCCTAGCTCCTACGAGCAGTACTTC	CASRLAGPSSYEQYF
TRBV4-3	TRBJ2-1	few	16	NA	TGCGCCAGCAGCCAAGACAATACGGGTACCTACAATGAGCAGTTCTTC	CASSQDNTGTYNEQFF
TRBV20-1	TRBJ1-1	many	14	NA	TGCAGTGCTAGAGATTTACAGGGGAACACTGAAGCTTTCTTT	CSARDLQGNTEAFF
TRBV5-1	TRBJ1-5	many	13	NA	TGCGCCAGCAGCTTGGACGTGGGGCAGCCCCAGCATTTT	CASSLDVGQPQHF
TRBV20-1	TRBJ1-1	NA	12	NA	TGCAGTGCTTCGGACAGCCACACTGAAGCTTTCTTT	CSASDSHTEAFF
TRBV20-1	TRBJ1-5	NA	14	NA	TGCAGTGCCCCGAGCGTGGGGGGCAATCAGCCCCAGCATTTT	CSAPSVGGNQPQHF
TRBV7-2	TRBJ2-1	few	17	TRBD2	TGTGCCAGCAGCTTAATGGGGGGGGGGTCTCTATACAATGAGCAGTTCTTC	CASSLMGGGSLYNEQFF
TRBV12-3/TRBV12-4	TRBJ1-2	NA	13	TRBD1	TGTGCCAGCAGGACAGGGTCCGGCTATGGCTACACCTTC	CASRTGSGYGYTF
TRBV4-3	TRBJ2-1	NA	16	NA	TGCGCCAGCAGCCAAGAAGGGGGACTACTCTACAATGAGCAGTTCTTC	CASSQEGGLLYNEQFF
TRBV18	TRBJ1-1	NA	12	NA	TGTGCCAGCTCACCAGAAGGGTCAGAAGCTTTCTTT	CASSPEGSEAFF
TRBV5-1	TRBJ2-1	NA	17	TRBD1	TGCGCCAGCAGCTTGGGGGGCGCCGGGACAGGGGGCAATGAGCAGTTCTTC	CASSLGGAGTGGNEQFF
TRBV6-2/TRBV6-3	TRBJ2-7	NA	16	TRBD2	TGTGCCAGCAGCCACGGACTAGCGCCCTACTCCTACGAGCAGTACTTC	CASSHGLAPYSYEQYF
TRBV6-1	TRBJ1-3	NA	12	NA	TGTGCCAGCAGTGAATTTCGGAACACCATATATTTT	CASSEFRNTIYF
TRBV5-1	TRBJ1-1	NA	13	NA	TGCGCCAGCAGCGTGGACGAGTACACTGAAGCTTTCTTT	CASSVDEYTEAFF
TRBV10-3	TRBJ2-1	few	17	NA	TGTGCCATCAGTGAGTCCGGCGGGTCTAGCTCCTACAATGAGCAGTTCTTC	CAISESGGSSSYNEQFF
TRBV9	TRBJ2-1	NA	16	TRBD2	TGTGCCAGCAGCGTCGAACTAGCGGCCAATAACAATGAGCAGTTCTTC	CASSVELAANNNEQFF
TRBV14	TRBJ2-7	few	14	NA	TGTGCCAGCAGCCAACTCTTGTCAACCTACGAGCAGTACTTC	CASSQLLSTYEQYF
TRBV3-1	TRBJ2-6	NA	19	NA	TGTGCCAGCAGCCGAAGAAGAATCGGCGTGAGCTCTGGGGCCAACGTCCTGACTTTC	CASSRRRIGVSSGANVLTF
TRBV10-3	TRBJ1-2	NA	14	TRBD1	TGTGCCATCGGGCAGGGGGACCTTAACTATGGCTACACCTTC	CAIGQGDLNYGYTF
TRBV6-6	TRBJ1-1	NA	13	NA	TGTGCCAGCAGCACCGGCCTAGGGGGGGAAGCTTTCTTT	CASSTGLGGEAFF
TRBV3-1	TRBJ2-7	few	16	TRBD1	TGTGCCAGCAGCCAGAGGGGGCTAGAGTGGTCCTACGAGCAGTACTTC	CASSQRGLEWSYEQYF
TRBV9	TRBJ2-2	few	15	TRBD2	TGTGCCAGCAGCGTAGGCGGGAGACCCACCGGGGAGCTGTTTTTT	CASSVGGRPTGELFF
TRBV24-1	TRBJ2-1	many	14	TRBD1	TGTGCCACCAGTGAGGGGACAGGGGCACATGAGCAGTTCTTC	CATSEGTGAHEQFF
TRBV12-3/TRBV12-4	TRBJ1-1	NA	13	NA	TGTGCCAGCAGTTTTATCCTCGACACTGAAGCTTTCTTT	CASSFILDTEAFF
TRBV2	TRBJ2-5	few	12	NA	TGTGCCAGCAGTGAGTCACAAGAGACCCAGTACTTC	CASSESQETQYF
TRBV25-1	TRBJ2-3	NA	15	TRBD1	TGTGCCAGCAGTGCCTGGGACAGGGGCCTTGATACGCAGTATTTT	CASSAWDRGLDTQYF
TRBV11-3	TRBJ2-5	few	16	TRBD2	TGTGCCAGCAGATCCGGGACTAGCGGGGAACAAGAGACCCAGTACTTC	CASRSGTSGEQETQYF
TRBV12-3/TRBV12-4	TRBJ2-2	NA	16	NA	TGTGCCAGCAGTTTTTCCGGAGTGCGAAACACCGGGGAGCTGTTTTTT	CASSFSGVRNTGELFF
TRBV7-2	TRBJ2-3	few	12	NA	TGTGCCAGCAGTCCCGGGGTAGTTACGCAGTATTTT	CASSPGVVTQYF
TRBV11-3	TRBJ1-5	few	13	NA	TGTGCCAGCAGCTTTGTCCCGGGGCAGCCCCAGCATTTT	CASSFVPGQPQHF
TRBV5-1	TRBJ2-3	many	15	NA	TGCGCCAGCAGCTCGGCGGGGGCTAGCACAGATACGCAGTATTTT	CASSSAGASTDTQYF
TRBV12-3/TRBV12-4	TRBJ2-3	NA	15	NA	TGTGCCAGCAGTTTGGCGGGGAGCAGCACAGATACGCAGTATTTT	CASSLAGSSTDTQYF
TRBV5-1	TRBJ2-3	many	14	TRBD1	TGTGCCAGCAGCTGGGACAGGAGCACAGATACGCAGTATTTT	CASSWDRSTDTQYF
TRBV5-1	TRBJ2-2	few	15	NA	TGCGCCAGCAGCTTGAGTCCCCCCGAGTCCGGGGAGCTGTTTTTT	CASSLSPPESGELFF
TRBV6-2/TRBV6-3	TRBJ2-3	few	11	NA	TGTGCCAGCTCCATTCGGGATACGCAGTATTTT	CASSIRDTQYF
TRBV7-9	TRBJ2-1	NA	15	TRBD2	TGTGCCAGCAGCTGGGAGGGTAATATCTACAATGAGCAGTTCTTC	CASSWEGNIYNEQFF
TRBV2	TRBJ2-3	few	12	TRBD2	TGTGCCAGCAGTGAAGCGCGGGGACTAGTCGATTTT	CASSEARGLVDF